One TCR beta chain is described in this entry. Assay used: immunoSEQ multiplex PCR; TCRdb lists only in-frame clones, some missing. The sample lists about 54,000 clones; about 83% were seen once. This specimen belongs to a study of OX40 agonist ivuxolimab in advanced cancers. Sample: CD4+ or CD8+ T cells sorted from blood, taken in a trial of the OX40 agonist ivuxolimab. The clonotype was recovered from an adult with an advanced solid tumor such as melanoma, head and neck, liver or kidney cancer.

The CDR3 spells CASSPDPLYNEQFF. The CDR3 DNA reads TGTGCCAGCAGCCCGGACCCCCTCTACAATGAGCAGTTCTTC. The V gene is TRBV5-4, the J gene TRBJ2-1; no clear D. The V end lost 4 bases, the J end lost 3 bases, and 11 bases lay between the germline ends. This CDR3 has 14 residues. Looked up from germline, CDR1 is SGHNT and CDR2 is YYREEE (reference sequence).